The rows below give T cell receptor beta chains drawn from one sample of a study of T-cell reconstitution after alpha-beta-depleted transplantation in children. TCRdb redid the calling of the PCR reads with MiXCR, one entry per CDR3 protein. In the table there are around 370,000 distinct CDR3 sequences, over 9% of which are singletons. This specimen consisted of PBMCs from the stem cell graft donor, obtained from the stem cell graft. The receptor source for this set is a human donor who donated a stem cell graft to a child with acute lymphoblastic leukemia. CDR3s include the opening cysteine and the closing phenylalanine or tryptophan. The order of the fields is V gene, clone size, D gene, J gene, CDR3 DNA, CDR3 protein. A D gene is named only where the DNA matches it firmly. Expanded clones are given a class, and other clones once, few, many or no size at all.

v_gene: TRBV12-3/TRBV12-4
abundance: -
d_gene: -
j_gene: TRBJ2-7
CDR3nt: TGTGCCAGCAGACAAGGGAATACCTACGAGCAGTACTTC
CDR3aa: CASRQGNTYEQYF

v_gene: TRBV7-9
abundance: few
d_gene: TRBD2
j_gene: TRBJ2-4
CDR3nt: TGTGCCAGCAGCTTCAAGCGGGAACTAGCCAAAAACATTCAGTACTTC
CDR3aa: CASSFKRELAKNIQYF

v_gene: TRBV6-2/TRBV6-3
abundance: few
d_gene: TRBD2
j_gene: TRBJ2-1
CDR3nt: TGTGCCAGCAGTTACGCGGGACTAGCGGGTTCCCCGTTCTTC
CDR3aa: CASSYAGLAGSPFF

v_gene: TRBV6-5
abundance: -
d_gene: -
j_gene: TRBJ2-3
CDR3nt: TGTGCCAGCAGCCGGGAAAACACGCAGTATTTT
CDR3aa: CASSRENTQYF

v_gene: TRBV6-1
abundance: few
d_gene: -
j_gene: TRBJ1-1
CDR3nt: TGTGCCAGCACCCGTGGTAGCCCGGCTGAAGCTTTCTTT
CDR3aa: CASTRGSPAEAFF

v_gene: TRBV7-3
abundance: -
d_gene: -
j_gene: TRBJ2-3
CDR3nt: TGTGCCAGCAGCTTAACAGTCCGTACGGCTTCTAGCACAGATACGCAGTATTTT
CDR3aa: CASSLTVRTASSTDTQYF

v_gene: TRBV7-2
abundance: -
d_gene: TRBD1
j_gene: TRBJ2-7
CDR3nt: TGTGCCAGCAGCCTGCGACAGGGCCCCTCCTACGAGCAGTACTTC
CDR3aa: CASSLRQGPSYEQYF

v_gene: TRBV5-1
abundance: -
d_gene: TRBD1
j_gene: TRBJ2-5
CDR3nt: TGCGCCAGCAGCTCCCAACCCGGACAGGGGGTGGCCCAGTACTTC
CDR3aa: CASSSQPGQGVAQYF

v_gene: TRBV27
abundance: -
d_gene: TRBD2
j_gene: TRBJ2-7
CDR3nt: TGTGCCAGCAGTTCGCTAGCGGGAGACTTATACGAGCAGTACTTC
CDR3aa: CASSSLAGDLYEQYF

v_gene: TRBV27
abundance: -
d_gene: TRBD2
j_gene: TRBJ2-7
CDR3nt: TGTGCCAGCAGTTTGGGTCTAGCGGGAGAGGGCGAGCAGTACTTC
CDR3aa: CASSLGLAGEGEQYF

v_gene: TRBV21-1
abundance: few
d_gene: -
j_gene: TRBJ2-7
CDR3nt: TGTGCCAGCAGCAAAGCGCGTGGGGGCGGTAAATCCTACGAGCAGTACTTC
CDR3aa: CASSKARGGGKSYEQYF

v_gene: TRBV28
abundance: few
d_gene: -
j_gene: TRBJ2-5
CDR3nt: TGTGCCAGCAGTTACCCAGGGGCCAAAGAGACCCAGTACTTC
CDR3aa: CASSYPGAKETQYF

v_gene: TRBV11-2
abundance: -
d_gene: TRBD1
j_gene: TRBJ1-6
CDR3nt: TGTGCCAGCAGCTTAGAGGGAGGGGGCAGGGGGACAAATTCACCCCTCCACTTC
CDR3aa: CASSLEGGGRGTNSPLHF

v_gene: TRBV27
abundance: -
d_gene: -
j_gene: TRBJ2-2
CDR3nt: TGTGCCAGCAGTCTGGAGCGAGGGGGGGGGCTGTTTTTT
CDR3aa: CASSLERGGGLFF

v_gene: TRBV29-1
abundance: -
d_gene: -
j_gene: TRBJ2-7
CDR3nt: TGCAGCGTTGAAGAGGGGGAAGAGTACGAGCAGTACTTC
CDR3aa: CSVEEGEEYEQYF

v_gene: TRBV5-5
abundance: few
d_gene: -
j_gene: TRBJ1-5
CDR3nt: TGTGCCAGCAGCTTGGCAGACCTGGGGCCCCAGCATTTT
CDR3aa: CASSLADLGPQHF